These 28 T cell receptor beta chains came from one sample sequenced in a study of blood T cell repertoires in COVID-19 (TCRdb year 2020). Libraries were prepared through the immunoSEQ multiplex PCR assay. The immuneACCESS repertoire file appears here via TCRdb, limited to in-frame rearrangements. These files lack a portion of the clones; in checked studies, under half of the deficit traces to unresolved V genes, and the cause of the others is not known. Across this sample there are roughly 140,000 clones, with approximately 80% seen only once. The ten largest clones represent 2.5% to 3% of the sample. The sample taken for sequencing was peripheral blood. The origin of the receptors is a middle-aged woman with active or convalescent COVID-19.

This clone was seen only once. CDR3 nucleotides: TGTGCCAGCAGTTATTTAGACAGGGAGTACACTGAAGCTTTCTTT. Its protein product is CASSYLDREYTEAFF. The chain employs TRBV28 and TRBJ1-1; 7 nucleotides align to TRBD1. The CDR3 spans 15 residues. The germline V gene has CDR1 MDHEN and CDR2 SYDVKM. V lost 4 bases to trimming and J lost 3 bases; unmatched junction nucleotides: 8. Variable domain in full (rest from reference TRBV28 and TRBJ1-1): DVKVTQSSRYLVKRTGEKVFLECVQDMDHENMFWYRQDPGLGLRLIYFSYDVKMKEKGDIPEGYSVSREKKERFSLILESASTNQTSMYLCASSYLDREYTEAFFGQGTRLTVV.

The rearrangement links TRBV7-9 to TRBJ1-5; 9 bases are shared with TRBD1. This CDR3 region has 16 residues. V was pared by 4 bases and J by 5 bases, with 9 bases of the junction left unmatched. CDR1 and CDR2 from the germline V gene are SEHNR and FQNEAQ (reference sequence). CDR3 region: CASSSLTGGYYQPQHF. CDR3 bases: TGTGCCAGCAGCTCCCTCACAGGGGGCTACTATCAGCCCCAGCATTTT.

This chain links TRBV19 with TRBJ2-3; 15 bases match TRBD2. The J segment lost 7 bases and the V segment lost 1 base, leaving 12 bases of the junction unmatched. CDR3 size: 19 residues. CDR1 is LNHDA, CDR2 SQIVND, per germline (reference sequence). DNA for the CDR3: TGTGCCAGTAGTATAGGCCGGACTAGCGGGGGGGCCGCAGTGAATACGCAGTATTTT. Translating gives CASSIGRTSGGAAVNTQYF.

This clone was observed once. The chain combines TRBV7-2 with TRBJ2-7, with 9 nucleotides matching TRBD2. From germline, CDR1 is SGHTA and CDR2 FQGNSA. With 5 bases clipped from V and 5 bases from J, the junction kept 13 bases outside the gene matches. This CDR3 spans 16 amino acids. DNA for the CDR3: TGTGCCAGCAGCCCGGGGGGCGGGAGGGTGAGCCACGAGCAGTACTTC. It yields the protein CASSPGGGRVSHEQYF.

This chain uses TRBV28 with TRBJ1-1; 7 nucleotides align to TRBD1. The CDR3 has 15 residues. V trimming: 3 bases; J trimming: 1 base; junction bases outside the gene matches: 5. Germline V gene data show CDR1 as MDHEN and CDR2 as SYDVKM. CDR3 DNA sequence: TGTGCCAGCAGTTTGACAGGGCGATCGAACACTGAAGCTTTCTTT. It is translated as CASSLTGRSNTEAFF.

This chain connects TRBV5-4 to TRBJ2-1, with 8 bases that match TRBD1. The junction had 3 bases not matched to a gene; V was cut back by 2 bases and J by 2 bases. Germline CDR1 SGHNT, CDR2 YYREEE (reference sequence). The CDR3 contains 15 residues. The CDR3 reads CASSFSTGAYNEQFF. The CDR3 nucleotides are TGTGCCAGCAGCTTTTCGACAGGGGCCTACAATGAGCAGTTCTTC. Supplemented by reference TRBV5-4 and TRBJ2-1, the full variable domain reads ETGVTQSPTHLIKTRGQQVTLRCSSQSGHNTVSWYQQALGQGPQFIFQYYREEENGRGNFPPRFSGLQFPNYSSELNVNALELDDSALYLCASSFSTGAYNEQFFGPGTRLTVL.

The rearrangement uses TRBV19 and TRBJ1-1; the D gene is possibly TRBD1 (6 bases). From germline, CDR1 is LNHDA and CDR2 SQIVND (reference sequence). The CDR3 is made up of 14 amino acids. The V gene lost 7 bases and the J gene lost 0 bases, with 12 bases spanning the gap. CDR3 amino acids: CASKAGQMNTEAFF. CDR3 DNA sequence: TGTGCCAGTAAGGCCGGACAGATGAACACTGAAGCTTTCTTT.

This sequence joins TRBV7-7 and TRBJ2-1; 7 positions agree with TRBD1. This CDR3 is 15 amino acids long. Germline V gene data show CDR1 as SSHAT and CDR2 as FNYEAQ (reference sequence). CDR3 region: CAIRDSPNSYNEQFF. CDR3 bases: TGTGCTATAAGGGACAGTCCTAACTCCTACAATGAGCAGTTCTTC. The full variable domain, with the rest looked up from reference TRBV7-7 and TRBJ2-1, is GAGVSQSPRYKVTKRGQDVTLRCDPISSHATLYWYQQALGQGPEFLTYFNYEAQPDKSGLPSDRFSAERPEGSISTLTIQRTEQRDSAMYRCAIRDSPNSYNEQFFGPGTRLTVL.

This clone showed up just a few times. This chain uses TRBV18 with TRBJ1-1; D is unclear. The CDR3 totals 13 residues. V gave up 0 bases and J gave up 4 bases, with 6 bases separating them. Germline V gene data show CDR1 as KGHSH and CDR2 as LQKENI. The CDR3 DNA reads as TGTGCCAGCTCACCACCAACATCCACTGAAGCTTTCTTT. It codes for CASSPPTSTEAFF.

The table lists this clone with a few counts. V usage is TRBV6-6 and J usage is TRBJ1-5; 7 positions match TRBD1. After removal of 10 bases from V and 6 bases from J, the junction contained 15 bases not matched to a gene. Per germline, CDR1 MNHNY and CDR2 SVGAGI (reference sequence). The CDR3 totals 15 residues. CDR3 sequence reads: CATTNPQGVGQPQHF. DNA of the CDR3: TGTGCCACCACAAACCCTCAGGGGGTAGGTCAGCCCCAGCATTTT.

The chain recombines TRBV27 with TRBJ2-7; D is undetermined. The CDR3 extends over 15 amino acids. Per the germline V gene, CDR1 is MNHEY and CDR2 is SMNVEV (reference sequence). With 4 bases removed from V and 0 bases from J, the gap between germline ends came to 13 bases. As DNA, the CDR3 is TGTGCCAGCAGTTATTATCACAGTTCCTCCTACGAGCAGTACTTC. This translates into CASSYYHSSSYEQYF.

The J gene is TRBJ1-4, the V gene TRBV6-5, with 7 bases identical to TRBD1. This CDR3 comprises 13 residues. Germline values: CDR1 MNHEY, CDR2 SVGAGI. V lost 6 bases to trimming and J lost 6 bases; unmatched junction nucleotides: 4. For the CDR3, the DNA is TGTGCCAGCAGACGGACAGGTCATGAAAAACTGTTTTTT. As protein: CASRRTGHEKLFF.

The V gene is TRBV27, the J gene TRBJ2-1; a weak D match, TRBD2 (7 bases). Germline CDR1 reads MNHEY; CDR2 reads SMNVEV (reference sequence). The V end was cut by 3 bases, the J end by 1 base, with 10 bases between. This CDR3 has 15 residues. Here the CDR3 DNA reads TGTGCCAGCAGTTTTGCGGGGGCATCCTACAATGAGCAGTTCTTC. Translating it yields CASSFAGASYNEQFF.

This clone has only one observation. The CDR3: CASSLDGRMNTEAFF. The DNA for the CDR3 is TGCGCCAGCAGCTTGGACGGTCGCATGAACACTGAAGCTTTCTTT. The V gene is TRBV5-1, the J gene TRBJ1-1, with unresolved D. This CDR3 has 15 residues. The germline V gene encodes CDR1 SGHRS and CDR2 YFSETQ. Trimming removed 0 bases at V and 0 bases at J, with 9 bases between.

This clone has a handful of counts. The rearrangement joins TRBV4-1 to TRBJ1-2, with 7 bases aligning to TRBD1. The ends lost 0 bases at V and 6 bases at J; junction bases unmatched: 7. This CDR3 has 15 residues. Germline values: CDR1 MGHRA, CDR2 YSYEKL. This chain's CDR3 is CASSQDGDRVDGYTF. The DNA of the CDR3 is TGCGCCAGCAGCCAAGATGGCGACAGGGTCGATGGCTACACCTTC.

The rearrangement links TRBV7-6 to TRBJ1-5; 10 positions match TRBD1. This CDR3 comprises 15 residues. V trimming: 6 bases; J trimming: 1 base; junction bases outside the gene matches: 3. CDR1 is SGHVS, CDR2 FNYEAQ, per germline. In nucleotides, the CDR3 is TGTGCCAGCAGTCAGACAGGGGGCAGCAATCAGCCCCAGCATTTT. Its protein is CASSQTGGSNQPQHF.

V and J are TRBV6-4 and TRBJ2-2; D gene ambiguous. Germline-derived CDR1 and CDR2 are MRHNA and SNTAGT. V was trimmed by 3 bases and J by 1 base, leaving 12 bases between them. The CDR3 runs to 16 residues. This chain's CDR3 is CASSETINRNTGELFF. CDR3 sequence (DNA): TGTGCCAGCAGTGAAACGATTAACAGGAACACCGGGGAGCTGTTTTTT.

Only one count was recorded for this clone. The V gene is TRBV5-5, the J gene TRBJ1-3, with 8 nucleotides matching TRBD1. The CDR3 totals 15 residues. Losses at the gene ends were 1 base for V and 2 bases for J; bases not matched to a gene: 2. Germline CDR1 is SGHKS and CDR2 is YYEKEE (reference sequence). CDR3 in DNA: TGTGCCAGCAGCTTGTTGGACAGGGCTGGAAACACCATATATTTT. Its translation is CASSLLDRAGNTIYF.

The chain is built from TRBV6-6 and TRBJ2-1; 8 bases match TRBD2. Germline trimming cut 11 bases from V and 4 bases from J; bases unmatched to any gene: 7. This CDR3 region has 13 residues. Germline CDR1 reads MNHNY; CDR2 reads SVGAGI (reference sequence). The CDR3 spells CALGASGYNEQFF. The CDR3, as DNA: TGTGCCCTGGGGGCTAGCGGGTACAATGAGCAGTTCTTC.

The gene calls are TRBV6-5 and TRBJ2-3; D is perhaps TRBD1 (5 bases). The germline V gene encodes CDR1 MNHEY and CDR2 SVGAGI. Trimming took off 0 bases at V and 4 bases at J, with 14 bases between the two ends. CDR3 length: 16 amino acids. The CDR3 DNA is TGTGCCAGCAGTTACTCCGGTGGATTAGGGGCAGATACGCAGTATTTT. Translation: CASSYSGGLGADTQYF.

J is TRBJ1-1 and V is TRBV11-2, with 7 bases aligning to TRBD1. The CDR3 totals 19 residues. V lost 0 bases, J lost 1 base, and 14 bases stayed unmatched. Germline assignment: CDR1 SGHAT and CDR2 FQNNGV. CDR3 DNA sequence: TGTGCCAGCAGCTTAGATGGTCACAGGGGCGAACGTAGGAACACTGAAGCTTTCTTT. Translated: CASSLDGHRGERRNTEAFF.

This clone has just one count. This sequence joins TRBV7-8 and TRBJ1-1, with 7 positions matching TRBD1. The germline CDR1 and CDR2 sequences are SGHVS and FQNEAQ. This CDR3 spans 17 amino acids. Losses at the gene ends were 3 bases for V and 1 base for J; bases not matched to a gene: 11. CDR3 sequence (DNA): TGTGCCAGCAGCTTTCTGAAGACAGGGAATCCGAACACTGAAGCTTTCTTT. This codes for CASSFLKTGNPNTEAFF. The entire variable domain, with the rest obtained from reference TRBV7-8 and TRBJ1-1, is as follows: GAGVSQSPRYKVAKRGQDVALRCDPISGHVSLFWYQQALGQGPEFLTYFQNEAQLDKSGLPSDRFFAERPEGSVSTLKIQRTQQEDSAVYLCASSFLKTGNPNTEAFFGQGTRLTVV.

In nucleotides, the CDR3 is TGTGCCAGCAGACCGGGACTCAATCAGCCCCAGCATTTT. This sequence encodes CASRPGLNQPQHF. The V gene is TRBV5-4, the J gene TRBJ1-5, with a weak D call TRBD1 (5 bases). Germline V gene sequence: CDR1 SGHNT, CDR2 YYREEE (reference sequence). The CDR3 spans 13 residues. Trimming left V 5 bases short and J 3 bases short, with 9 bases between.

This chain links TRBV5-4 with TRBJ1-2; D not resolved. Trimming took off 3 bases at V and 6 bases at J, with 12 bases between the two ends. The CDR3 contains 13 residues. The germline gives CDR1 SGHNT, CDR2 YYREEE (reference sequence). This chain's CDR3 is CASSWRGKNGYTF. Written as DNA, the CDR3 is TGTGCCAGCAGCTGGCGGGGAAAGAATGGCTACACCTTC.

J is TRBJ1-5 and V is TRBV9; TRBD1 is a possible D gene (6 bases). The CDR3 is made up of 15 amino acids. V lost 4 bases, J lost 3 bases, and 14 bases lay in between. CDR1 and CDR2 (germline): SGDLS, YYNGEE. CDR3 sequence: CASSFRGGYNQPQHF. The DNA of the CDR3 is TGTGCCAGCAGCTTTAGAGGGGGATACAATCAGCCCCAGCATTTT.

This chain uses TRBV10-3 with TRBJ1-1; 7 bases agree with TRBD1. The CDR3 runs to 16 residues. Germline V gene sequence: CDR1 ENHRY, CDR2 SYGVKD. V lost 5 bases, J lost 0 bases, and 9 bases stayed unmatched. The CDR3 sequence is CAISRTGDPMNTEAFF. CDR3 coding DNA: TGTGCCATCAGTCGAACAGGGGACCCCATGAACACTGAAGCTTTCTTT.

The CDR3 nucleotides are TGTGCCAGCAGTTACACTAGCTGGAGTAACTCCTACGAGCAGTACTTC. Translated: CASSYTSWSNSYEQYF. The chain couples TRBV27 to TRBJ2-7, with D tentatively TRBD2 (6 bases). CDR3 length: 16 residues. V lost 4 bases and J lost 0, with 16 bases in between. From germline, CDR1 is MNHEY and CDR2 SMNVEV (reference sequence).

CDR3 sequence: CASLYRGSGYTF. The CDR3 coding sequence is TGTGCCTCCCTATACAGGGGAAGCGGCTACACCTTC. This chain joins TRBV10-3 and TRBJ1-2, with 7 positions matching TRBD1. In germline, CDR1 is ENHRY, CDR2 SYGVKD. V lost 11 bases and J lost 8; bases outside the gene matches: 11. The CDR3 is made up of 12 amino acids.